This TCR beta chain is drawn from a study of T cell responses to AZD1222 COVID-19 vaccine. Findings of the study overall: Spike as a whole was targeted by vaccine-associated CD4 TCRs, dominant at 160-218 and 743-854. A mostly white British donor set with more females was recruited, and clonal diversity was possibly underestimated. Among those given AZD1222, only six were seropositive at baseline. Increased Spike-specific TCR breadth and depth were observed after two AZD1222 doses.

Using immunoSEQ multiplex PCR, the repertoire was profiled, and TCRdb retains in-frame clones only, with some absent. The profile shows 55,000 to 65,000 clones, approximately 80% of them singletons. Details on this clone: The antigen remains undetermined.

Germline CDR1 KGHSH, CDR2 LQKENI. The length of the CDR3 is 15 residues. Trimming removed 1 base from V and 5 bases from J, with 11 bases in between. The TCR originated in an adult who received the AZD1222 COVID-19 vaccine. The sequencing used peripheral blood, collected 28 days after the second AZD1222 dose. J is TRBJ2-2 and V is TRBV18; maybe TRBD2 (5 bases). CDR3 sequence: CASSPREGKTGELFF. The CDR3 nucleotides read TGTGCCAGCTCACCACGAGAGGGAAAGACCGGGGAGCTGTTTTTT. The full variable domain, its missing parts supplied by reference TRBV18 and TRBJ2-2, is NAGVMQNPRHLVRRRGQEARLRCSPMKGHSHVYWYRQLPEEGLKFMVYLQKENIIDESGMPKERFSAEFPKEGPSILRIQQVVRGDSAAYFCASSPREGKTGELFFGEGSRLTVL.